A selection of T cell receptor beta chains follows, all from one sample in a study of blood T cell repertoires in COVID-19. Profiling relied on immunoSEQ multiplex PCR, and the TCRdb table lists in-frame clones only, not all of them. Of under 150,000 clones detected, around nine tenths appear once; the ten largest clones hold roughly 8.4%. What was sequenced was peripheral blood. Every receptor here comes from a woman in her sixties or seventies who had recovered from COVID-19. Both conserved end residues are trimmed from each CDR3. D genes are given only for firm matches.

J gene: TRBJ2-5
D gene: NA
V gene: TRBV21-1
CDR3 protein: ASSKVAGGRETQY

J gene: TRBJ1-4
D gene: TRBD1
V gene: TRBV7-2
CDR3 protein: ASSPGGIEKLF

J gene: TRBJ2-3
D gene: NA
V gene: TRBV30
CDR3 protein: AWSRLGGDTQY

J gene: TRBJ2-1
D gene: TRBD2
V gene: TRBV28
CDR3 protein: ASSSGGSGAYNEQF

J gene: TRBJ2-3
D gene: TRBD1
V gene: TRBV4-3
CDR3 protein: ASSQDRQGAQY

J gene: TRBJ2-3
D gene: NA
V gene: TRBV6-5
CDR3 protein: ASSRQVKSTDTQY

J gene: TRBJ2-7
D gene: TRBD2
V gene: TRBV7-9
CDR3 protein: ASSLLAGDREAY

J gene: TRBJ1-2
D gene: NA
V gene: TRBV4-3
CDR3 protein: ASSQERRGHYGYT

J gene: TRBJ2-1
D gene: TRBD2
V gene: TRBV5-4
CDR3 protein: ASRPGLAGGYNEQF

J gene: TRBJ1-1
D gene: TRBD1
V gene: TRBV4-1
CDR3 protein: ASRTDRGDTEAF

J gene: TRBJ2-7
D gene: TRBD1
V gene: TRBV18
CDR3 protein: ASSPSLGQGVYEQY

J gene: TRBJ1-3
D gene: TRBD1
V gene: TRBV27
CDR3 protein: ASSPPGQEISGNTIY

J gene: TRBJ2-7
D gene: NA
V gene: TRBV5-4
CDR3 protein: ASSLSLYEQY

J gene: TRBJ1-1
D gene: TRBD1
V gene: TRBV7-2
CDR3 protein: ASSTRRGLTEAF

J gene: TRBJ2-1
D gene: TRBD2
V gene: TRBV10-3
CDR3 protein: AISEHRGGQF

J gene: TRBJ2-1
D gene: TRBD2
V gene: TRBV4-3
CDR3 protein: ASSLTTSVNSYNEQF

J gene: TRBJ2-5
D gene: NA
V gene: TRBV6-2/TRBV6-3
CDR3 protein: ASSSHRAGTKETQY

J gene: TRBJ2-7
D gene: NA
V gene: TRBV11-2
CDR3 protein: ASSLALTEQY

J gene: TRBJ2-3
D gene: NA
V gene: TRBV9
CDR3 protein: ASSVRLASDTQY

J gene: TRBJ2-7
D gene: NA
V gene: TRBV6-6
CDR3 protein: ASSSAIYEQY

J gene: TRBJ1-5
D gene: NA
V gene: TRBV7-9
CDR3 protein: ASSRLGGGNQPQH

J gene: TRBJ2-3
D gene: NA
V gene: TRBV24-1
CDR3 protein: ATSDFTSTDTQY

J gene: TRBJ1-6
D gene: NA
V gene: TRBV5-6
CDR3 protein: ASSYGQNNSPLH

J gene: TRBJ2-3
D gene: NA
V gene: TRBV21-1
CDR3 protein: ASSKSADRDPDTQY

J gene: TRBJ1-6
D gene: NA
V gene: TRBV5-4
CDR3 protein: ASSFGQNNSPLH

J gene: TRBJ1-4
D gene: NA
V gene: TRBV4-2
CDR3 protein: ASSQERTTNEKLF

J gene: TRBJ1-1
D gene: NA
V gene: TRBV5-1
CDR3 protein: ASSFQGTGTEAF

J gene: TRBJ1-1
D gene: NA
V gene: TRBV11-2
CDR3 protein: ASSSYRPLSVAF

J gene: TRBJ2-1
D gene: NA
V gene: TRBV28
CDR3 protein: ASTSRDTTYNEQF

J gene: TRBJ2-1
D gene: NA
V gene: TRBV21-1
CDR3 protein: ASSKPIPGQNNEQF

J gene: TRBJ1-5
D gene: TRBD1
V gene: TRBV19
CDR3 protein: ASSRDRGRNQPQH

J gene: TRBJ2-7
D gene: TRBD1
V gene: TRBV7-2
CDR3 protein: ASTSTGGEQY

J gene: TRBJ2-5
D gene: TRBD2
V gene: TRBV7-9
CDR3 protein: ASSQGTSGSFIETQY

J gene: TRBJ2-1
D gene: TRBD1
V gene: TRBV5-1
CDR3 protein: ASSPQPGQEDNEQF

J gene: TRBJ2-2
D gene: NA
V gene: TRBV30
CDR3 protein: AWSVGGLRTGELF

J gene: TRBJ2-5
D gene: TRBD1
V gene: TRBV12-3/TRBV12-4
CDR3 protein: ASRDRGQETQY

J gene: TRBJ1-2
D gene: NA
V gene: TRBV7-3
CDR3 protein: ASSRNHGDGGGYT

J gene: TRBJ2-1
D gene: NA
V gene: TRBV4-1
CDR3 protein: ASSQDYFNEQF

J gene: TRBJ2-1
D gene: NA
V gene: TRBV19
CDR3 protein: ASSIIGSYNEQF

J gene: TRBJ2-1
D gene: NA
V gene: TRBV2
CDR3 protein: ASSDSGNYNEQF

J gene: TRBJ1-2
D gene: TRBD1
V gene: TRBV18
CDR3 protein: ASSPRDSGGYT

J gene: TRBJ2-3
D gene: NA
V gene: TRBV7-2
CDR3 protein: ASSSSGHTTDTQY

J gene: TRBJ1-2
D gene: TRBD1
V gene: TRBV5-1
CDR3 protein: ASSAAGTGNYGYT

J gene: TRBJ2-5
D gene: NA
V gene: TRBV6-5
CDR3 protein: ASSYLRKAQETQY

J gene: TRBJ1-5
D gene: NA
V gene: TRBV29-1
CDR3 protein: SVSSGNQPQH

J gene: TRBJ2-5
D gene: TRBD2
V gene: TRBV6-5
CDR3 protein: ASSYPAGGAQY

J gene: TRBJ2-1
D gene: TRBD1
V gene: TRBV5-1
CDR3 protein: ASSLGQGGNEQF

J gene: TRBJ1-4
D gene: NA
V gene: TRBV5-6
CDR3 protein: ASSPGGWYMSEKLF